This T cell receptor (beta chain) is from a study of cytomegalovirus exposure and HLA in healthy donors. For the study at large: Among about 380 genotyped donors, around 80% fell in the Caucasian-associated ancestry cluster.

The germline V gene encodes CDR1 SGHRS and CDR2 YFSETQ. The CDR3 runs 16 residues. V shed 0 bases and J shed 1 base, with 12 bases lying between them. The primer mix had 60 Vbeta and 13 Jbeta primers. Authors' analysis steps: As a later analysis found, there were tens of millions of unique TCR beta chains, of which about 10 million were shared. Profiled with immunoSEQ multiplex PCR; TCRdb holds only in-frame clones, not every one. That table supplies the V and J calls and clone size; D and trimming were determined from the DNA. This sample's table reports about 48,000 clones. Details on this clone: The target antigen is unknown.

Broader study findings: Productive status was seen about 90% or about 30% of the time for most TCR beta V segments in an earlier analysis.

This clonotype was obtained from a male donor in good health and CMV-seropositive. V usage is TRBV5-1 and J usage is TRBJ2-3; tentative D call: TRBD2 (6 bases). Sequenced input: PBMCs. In DNA form, the CDR3 reads TGCGCCAGCAGCTTGGCTGCGGGGTCCCGCACAGATACGCAGTATTTT. This sequence encodes CASSLAAGSRTDTQYF.